What follows are 14 T cell receptor beta chains derived from one specimen sequenced in a study of human T cells and chemical hapten exposure (dated by TCRdb to the early 2020s). The intended sense of this specimen's time point label: pre-sensitization, week 0. What the treatment or condition label conveys for this sample: therapeutic diphenylcyclopropenone sensitization with weekly scalp DPC. The library was obtained by RACE. The instrument was a NextSeq 500. In-frame beta chains were kept once TCRdb had trimmed the public reads at Q25 with fastp and called clones with MiXCR. Rows are combined by CDR3 protein, so each entry shows the most common genes and DNA. The table for this sample lists 240,000 or so distinct CDR3 sequences; about 8.1% of them were counted only once. In total, the top ten clones hold 2% to 3% of the sample. Here the sequenced sample was whole blood, taken in connection with sensitization to the hapten diphenylcyclopropenone (DPC). The source of these receptors is a woman aged 35 to 49 with alopecia areata. Some clones in this sample may be carry-over from other donors' samples.

The CDR3 nucleotides are TGTGCCAGCAGCCAGGGCACAACGTCCCAAGAGACCCAGTACTTC. Its translation: CASSQGTTSQETQYF. The chain is built from TRBV5-8 and TRBJ2-5; maybe TRBD1 (5 bases). This CDR3 has 15 residues. Germline V gene lookup returns CDR1 SGHTS and CDR2 YDEGEE. V was cut by 4 bases and J by 1 base, with 14 bases left in between. The full variable domain, completed using reference TRBV5-8 and TRBJ2-5, is EAGVTQSPTHLIKTRGQQATLRCSPISGHTSVYWYQQALGLGLQFLLWYDEGEERNRGNFPPRFSGRQFPNYSSELNVNALELEDSALYLCASSQGTTSQETQYFGPGTRLLVL.

V is TRBV6-5 and J is TRBJ1-2; TRBD1 is a possible D gene (5 bases). The germline gives CDR1 MNHEY, CDR2 SVGAGI. The CDR3 runs to 16 residues. V lost 4 bases and J lost 0, with 15 bases in between. This CDR3 is CASSSPAGTANYGYTF. The CDR3 DNA sequence: TGTGCCAGCAGTTCCCCGGCCGGGACGGCTAACTATGGCTACACCTTC.

This clonotype was seen repeatedly, ten times or more. The chain couples TRBV20-1 to TRBJ1-3; D is unclear. V lost 6 bases, J lost 6 bases, and 15 bases lay in between. CDR3 length: 13 residues. Germline V gene sequence: CDR1 DFQATT, CDR2 SNEGSKA (reference sequence). CDR3 nucleotide sequence: TGCAGTGCGTCGTTCCCTTTTGAAAACACCATATATTTT. Translation: CSASFPFENTIYF.

This clonotype was seen ten or more times. The chain joins TRBV20-1 to TRBJ2-1; 13 bases fit TRBD2. CDR1 and CDR2 (germline): DFQATT, SNEGSKA (reference sequence). Trimming took 1 base from V and 9 from J; bases not matched to a gene: 6. This CDR3 spans 15 amino acids. CDR3 nucleotide sequence: TGCAGTGCTAGAGCGGGACTAGCGGGAAAGAGTGAGCAGTTCTTC. Amino acid sequence: CSARAGLAGKSEQFF.

This clonotype was found a few times. The gene calls are TRBV10-3 and TRBJ2-1, with 7 nucleotides matching TRBD2. Germline CDR1 reads ENHRY; CDR2 reads SYGVKD. V was clipped by 7 bases and J by 4 bases; unmatched bases: 7. The CDR3 has 14 residues. The DNA for the CDR3 is TGTGCCATCACGGGACTAACCGATTACAATGAGCAGTTCTTC. Protein sequence: CAITGLTDYNEQFF.

This clonotype was counted at least ten times. The V and J genes are TRBV7-8 and TRBJ2-3, with D perhaps matching TRBD1 (5 bases). The germline V gene encodes CDR1 SGHVS and CDR2 FQNEAQ. CDR3 length equals 18 residues. With 3 bases removed from V and 0 bases from J, the gap between germline ends came to 19 bases. CDR3 region: CASSFSTTTRQSTDTQYF. The CDR3, as DNA: TGTGCCAGCAGCTTTTCCACAACCACTCGACAGAGCACAGATACGCAGTATTTT. The whole variable domain, filled in from reference TRBV7-8 and TRBJ2-3, reads GAGVSQSPRYKVAKRGQDVALRCDPISGHVSLFWYQQALGQGPEFLTYFQNEAQLDKSGLPSDRFFAERPEGSVSTLKIQRTQQEDSAVYLCASSFSTTTRQSTDTQYFGPGTRLTVL.

Many counts were recorded for this clonotype. The chain uses TRBV28 and TRBJ2-6; weak D call: TRBD2 (5 bases). This CDR3 is 15 amino acids long. The germline gives CDR1 MDHEN, CDR2 SYDVKM. Trimming stripped 3 bases from V and 2 bases from J, with 8 bases between. Here the CDR3 DNA reads TGTGCCAGCAGTTTTGGAGGTGCTGGGGCCAACGTCCTGACTTTC. Its protein is CASSFGGAGANVLTF.

On this clonotype: Germline and junction disagree at one end, which may indicate a read error. The chain couples TRBV5-6 to TRBJ2-7; 8 bases fit TRBD1. In germline, CDR1 is SGHDT, CDR2 YYEEEE. The CDR3 covers 12 residues. The chain's CDR3 is CASSLNRDRWKF. The CDR3 DNA reads as TGTGCCAGCAGCTTAAACCGGGACAGGTGGAAGTTC.

This chain links TRBV12-3 or TRBV12-4 with TRBJ1-3; D is unresolved. Trimming cost V 3 bases and J 0 bases, with 9 bases left between them. This CDR3 comprises 15 residues. The CDR3 region has the DNA TGTGCCAGCAGTTTTGGACGGGCCTCTGGAAACACCATATATTTT. The encoded protein is CASSFGRASGNTIYF.

This clonotype occurred a few times. The V gene is TRBV7-9, the J gene TRBJ2-7; D perhaps matches TRBD2 (6 bases). Germline CDR1 reads SEHNR; CDR2 reads FQNEAQ (reference sequence). This CDR3 has 12 residues. Trimming removed 11 bases from V and 2 bases from J, with 13 bases in between. The CDR3 DNA is TGTGCCGGCCAGGCGGGAACCTACGAGCAGTACTTC. Protein: CAGQAGTYEQYF.

This clonotype appeared a few times. Here the CDR3 reads CASSPGGQGEETQYF. In DNA form, the CDR3 reads TGTGCCAGCAGTCCCGGGGGGCAGGGGGAAGAGACCCAGTACTTC. The J gene is TRBJ2-5, the V gene TRBV12-3 or TRBV12-4; D tentatively reads TRBD1 or TRBD2 (7 bases each). V gave up 5 bases and J gave up 3 bases, with 16 bases separating them. The CDR3 spans 15 residues.

This chain uses TRBV4-3 with TRBJ1-2; 7 bases line up with TRBD1. The V segment lost 0 bases and the J segment 8 bases; nucleotides outside the gene matches: 6. CDR1 and CDR2 (germline): LGHNA, YSLEER. The CDR3 length is 14 residues. The CDR3 here is CASSQEQDRQGYTF. CDR3 nucleotides: TGCGCCAGCAGCCAAGAGCAGGACAGGCAAGGCTACACCTTC.

The rearrangement links TRBV20-1 to TRBJ2-1; D unclear. Trimming took 0 bases from V and 5 from J, leaving 14 bases between them. Germline CDR1 is DFQATT and CDR2 is SNEGSKA (reference sequence). The CDR3 totals 15 residues. The CDR3, as DNA: TGCAGTGCTAGAGACACCCTAAAGGGTGACAATGAGCAGTTCTTC. Translation: CSARDTLKGDNEQFF.

The table lists this clonotype with a few counts. The chain carries TRBV6-9 and TRBJ2-5; unclear D gene. Deletions cut 6 bases from V and 5 bases from J, with 16 bases between. There are 14 residues in the CDR3. The germline V gene has CDR1 MNHGY and CDR2 SVAAGI. This CDR3 reads CASSSQSGRETQYF. The DNA of the CDR3 is TGTGCCAGCAGCTCCCAGTCCGGGCGGGAGACCCAGTACTTC.